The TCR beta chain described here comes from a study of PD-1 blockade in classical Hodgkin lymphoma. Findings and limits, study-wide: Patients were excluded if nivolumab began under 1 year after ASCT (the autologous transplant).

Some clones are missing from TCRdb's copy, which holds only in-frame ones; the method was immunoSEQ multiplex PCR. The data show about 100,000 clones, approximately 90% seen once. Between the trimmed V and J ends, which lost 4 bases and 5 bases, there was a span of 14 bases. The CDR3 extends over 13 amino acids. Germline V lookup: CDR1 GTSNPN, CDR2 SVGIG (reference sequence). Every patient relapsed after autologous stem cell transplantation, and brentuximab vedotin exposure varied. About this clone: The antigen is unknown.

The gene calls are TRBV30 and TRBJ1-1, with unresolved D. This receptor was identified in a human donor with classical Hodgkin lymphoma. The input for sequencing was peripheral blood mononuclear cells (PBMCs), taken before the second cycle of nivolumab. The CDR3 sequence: CAWNRWQRTEAFF. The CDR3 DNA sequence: TGTGCCTGGAACCGATGGCAGAGGACTGAAGCTTTCTTT.